This entry describes one T cell receptor beta chain. The antigen remains undetermined. Time point given: week 11, during vaccination. The vaccine gave 300 ug of a 20-mer mutant IDH1 peptide subcutaneously per dose. The data were produced by immunoSEQ multiplex PCR, yet TCRdb's version contains in-frame clones alone and is incomplete. The table shows 110,000 or so clones, with 75% to 90% occurring only once. The data stem from a study of a mutant IDH1 vaccine in newly diagnosed glioma. Study-wide context: The study started vaccination 4-6 weeks after radiotherapy alone, or with temozolomide cycles. Most patients had received both radiotherapy and temozolomide, the prior options being radiotherapy, temozolomide, or both.

This CDR3 contains 17 residues. The V end was cut by 6 bases, the J end by 6 bases, with 23 bases between. CDR1 WNHNN and CDR2 SYGVQD come from the germline V gene (reference sequence). The clonotype was recovered from a woman aged 45-59 years with glioma. V and J are TRBV10-1 and TRBJ1-4; weak D call: TRBD1 (5 bases). Specimen: PBMCs, collected from a glioma patient whose treatment included an IDH1 peptide vaccine. The chain's CDR3 is CASRPLGEGPRDEKLFF. In DNA form, the CDR3 reads TGCGCCAGCAGACCCCTGGGGGAAGGGCCCAGAGATGAAAAACTGTTTTTT.